The entry that follows covers one T cell receptor (beta chain) sequence. Its matching antigen is unknown. This sample was included in a study of T cell responses to AZD1222 COVID-19 vaccine. General study findings and limits: All repertoire sampling was performed exclusively after the peak T cell response. CD4 TCRs covered the whole spike, strongest at regions 160-218 and 743-854. In the spike-specific TCR repertoire, nearly half reportedly target unmutated variant regions.

The assay was immunoSEQ multiplex PCR, and TCRdb's table has in-frame clones only and misses some. The profile shows about 130,000 clones, approximately 90% of them singletons. Unmatched junction bases numbered 11, after V lost 3 bases and J lost 0 bases. This CDR3 is 19 amino acids long. The germline V gene has CDR1 LGHNA and CDR2 YNFKEQ. The specimen comprised peripheral blood, sampled on day 0 of AZD1222 vaccination. The chain carries TRBV4-2 and TRBJ2-7; TRBD2 matches 13 bases. The origin of this receptor is an adult in good health. CDR3 in DNA: TGTGCCAGCAGCCACGGACTAGGGACTAGCGGGGTGAGCTCCTACGAGCAGTACTTC. It translates to CASSHGLGTSGVSSYEQYF.